The rows below give T cell receptor beta chains drawn from one sample of a study of blood T cell repertoires in COVID-19. Profiled with immunoSEQ multiplex PCR; TCRdb holds only in-frame clones, not every one. The data show approximately 180,000 clones, with roughly 87% seen just once and under 3% held by the top ten. Sequenced material: PBMCs or T cells enriched from blood (not recorded which). Receptor source: a woman aged 40 to 50 with acute COVID-19. CDR3s include the opening cysteine and the closing phenylalanine or tryptophan. Each record gives: clone size, CDR3 length, V gene, J gene, D gene, CDR3 DNA, CDR3 protein. A D gene is named only where the DNA matches it firmly. Expanded clones are given a class, and other clones once, few, many or no size at all.

.,15,TRBV4-3,TRBJ1-5,TRBD1,TGCGCCAGCAGCCAAGACGGGACAGGGATTCAGCCCCAGCATTTT,CASSQDGTGIQPQHF
many,14,TRBV27,TRBJ2-7,.,TGTGCCAGCAGTTTATTCGGGGGGCCGTATGAGCAGTACTTC,CASSLFGGPYEQYF
many,15,TRBV6-1,TRBJ2-7,.,TGTGCCAGCAGTGAAGATTCGAGTAGCTCCTACGAGCAGTACTTC,CASSEDSSSSYEQYF
.,15,TRBV5-4,TRBJ1-1,.,TGTGCCAGCAGCTTGCGGTCCTTGAGGAACACTGAAGCTTTCTTT,CASSLRSLRNTEAFF
few,15,TRBV19,TRBJ1-4,.,TGTGCCAGTCGGGAGAGGGGCTCGCGGAATGAAAAACTGTTTTTT,CASRERGSRNEKLFF
.,15,TRBV9,TRBJ1-1,TRBD1,TGTGCCAGCAGCGTGGGACAGGGATCGAACACTGAAGCTTTCTTT,CASSVGQGSNTEAFF
.,13,TRBV3-1/TRBV3-2,TRBJ2-3,.,TGTGCCAGCAGCCTGCAGACGGGAGATACGCAGTATTTT,CASSLQTGDTQYF
.,15,TRBV18,TRBJ2-3,.,TGTGCCAGCTCACCACAGGGGCTGGGCACAGATACGCAGTATTTT,CASSPQGLGTDTQYF
.,16,TRBV18,TRBJ2-6,.,TGTGCCAGCTCACCCGACAGATCCTCTGGGGCCAACGTCCTGACTTTC,CASSPDRSSGANVLTF
many,13,TRBV7-9,TRBJ2-5,TRBD2,TGTGCCAGCAGCAACCTCGGGGGGGAGACCCAGTACTTC,CASSNLGGETQYF
.,16,TRBV4-3,TRBJ2-7,TRBD2,TGCGCCAGCAGCCAAGATGGGGCTAGCGGGGCCTACGAGCAGTACTTC,CASSQDGASGAYEQYF
once,16,TRBV19,TRBJ1-5,.,TGTGCCAGTAGTATGTCGGGTTCGTATAGCAATCAGCCCCAGCATTTT,CASSMSGSYSNQPQHF
.,15,TRBV11-3,TRBJ2-3,TRBD1,TGTGCCAGCAGCTACCGGACAGGGGGCCCAGATACGCAGTATTTT,CASSYRTGGPDTQYF
.,15,TRBV18,TRBJ2-3,TRBD1,TGTGCCAGCTCACCGACAGGGAGCAGCACAGATACGCAGTATTTT,CASSPTGSSTDTQYF
.,15,TRBV19,TRBJ1-5,.,TGTGCCAGTAGTATAGGCAGGTCGCGCAATCAGCCCCAGCATTTT,CASSIGRSRNQPQHF
.,17,TRBV7-6,TRBJ2-1,TRBD2,TGTGCCAGCAGCTTATTTGGCAACCCGGGACTAGAGGATGAGCAGTTCTTC,CASSLFGNPGLEDEQFF
once,13,TRBV30,TRBJ2-7,.,TGTGCCTGGAGGGTAACAGGGGGGGCCGAGCAGTACTTC,CAWRVTGGAEQYF
once,14,TRBV4-1,TRBJ2-2,.,TGCGCCAGCAGCCAAGCTCCCGTTACCGGGGAGCTGTTTTTT,CASSQAPVTGELFF
.,14,TRBV5-1,TRBJ2-3,.,TGCGCCAGCAGCTTAAATTGGCTCACAGATACGCAGTATTTT,CASSLNWLTDTQYF
.,16,TRBV28,TRBJ2-1,TRBD2,TGTGCCAGCAGTCTCGGGACTAGCGGGGGGTACAATGAGCAGTTCTTC,CASSLGTSGGYNEQFF
once,19,TRBV5-6,TRBJ2-1,TRBD2,TGTGCCAGCAACCTGGCAGCGGGAGCCCCCTTAACTACGGGAAATGAGCAGTTCTTC,CASNLAAGAPLTTGNEQFF
.,14,TRBV19,TRBJ2-1,TRBD2,TGTGCCAGTAGTCCACCCACTAGCGGAAATGAGCAGTTCTTC,CASSPPTSGNEQFF
.,15,TRBV7-2,TRBJ2-2,TRBD2,TGTGCCAGCAGCTTCTTCGCTAGCGGCACCGGGGAGCTGTTTTTT,CASSFFASGTGELFF
.,13,TRBV11-2,TRBJ2-7,.,TGTGCCAGCAGCTTAGATCGCGACTACGAGCAGTACTTC,CASSLDRDYEQYF
few,15,TRBV5-6,TRBJ1-2,.,TGTGCCAGCAGCTTGTCCTCCGGAGGAGTATATGGCTACACCTTC,CASSLSSGGVYGYTF
.,13,TRBV9,TRBJ2-3,.,TGTGCCAGCAGCGACCCAGGCGCGGATACGCAGTATTTT,CASSDPGADTQYF
.,16,TRBV4-1,TRBJ2-6,.,TGCGCCAGCAGCCAAGCTAGGCTAGAGGGGGCCAACGTCCTGACTTTC,CASSQARLEGANVLTF
.,17,TRBV24-1,TRBJ1-6,.,TGTGCCACCAGTGATTTGGGGAGGGGAGGAAGGAATTCACCCCTCCACTTT,CATSDLGRGGRNSPLHF
many,23,TRBV29-1,TRBJ1-2,.,TGCAGCGTTGAAGATCATATAATCCTCCGCGGATGTCGCTCCAACCTAACTATTCATGGCTACACCTTC,CSVEDHIILRGCRSNLTIHGYTF
.,13,TRBV27,TRBJ2-7,.,TGTGCCAGCAGTTTAGGGGCCCCCTACGAGCAGTACTTC,CASSLGAPYEQYF
.,14,TRBV28,TRBJ2-1,TRBD2,TGTGCCACCCAGACTAGCCCATCCAGCAATGAGCAGTTCTTC,CATQTSPSSNEQFF
.,18,TRBV4-1,TRBJ2-6,.,TGCGCCAGCAGCCAAGATAAAACATACTACTCTGGGGCCAACGTCCTGACTTTC,CASSQDKTYYSGANVLTF
.,17,TRBV5-1,TRBJ2-6,TRBD1,TGCGCCAGCAGCTTATCCGGGACAGGGGCTGGGGCCAACGTCCTGACTTTC,CASSLSGTGAGANVLTF
.,13,TRBV30,TRBJ1-6,TRBD1,TGTGCCGTCGCCGGGACAGCTAATTCACCCCTCCACTTT,CAVAGTANSPLHF
once,15,TRBV27,TRBJ2-1,TRBD2,TGTGCCAGCAGTATAGCGGGAGGGAAATACAATGAGCAGTTCTTC,CASSIAGGKYNEQFF
.,15,TRBV7-9,TRBJ2-3,TRBD2,TGTGCCAGCAGCGTTCCCGGGACTATAACAGATACGCAGTATTTT,CASSVPGTITDTQYF
.,15,TRBV7-9,TRBJ1-1,.,TGTGCCAGCAGCCTAGACGGGGGTGGGAACACTGAAGCTTTCTTT,CASSLDGGGNTEAFF
.,16,TRBV7-8,TRBJ1-2,.,TGTGCCAGCAGCTTACTTCCAGGGGCAGCTAACTATGGCTACACCTTC,CASSLLPGAANYGYTF
.,14,TRBV2,TRBJ2-7,.,TGTGCCACAGGGACATCCATAGAAGGGTTGGAGCAGTACTTC,CATGTSIEGLEQYF
.,14,TRBV4-2,TRBJ2-7,TRBD1,TGTGCCAGCAGCCAAGATCCCAGGGGGCGGGAGCAGTACTTC,CASSQDPRGREQYF
.,15,TRBV28,TRBJ1-2,TRBD1,TGTGCCAGCAGTACCTCGGGACAGGGGAACTATGGCTACACCTTC,CASSTSGQGNYGYTF
.,14,TRBV5-1,TRBJ2-1,.,TGCGCCAGCAGCTCGGACGGACATAGGAATGAGCAGTTCTTC,CASSSDGHRNEQFF
.,11,TRBV29-1,TRBJ2-7,.,TGCAGCGCAGAGATTGTCCGGGAGCAGTACTTC,CSAEIVREQYF
.,17,TRBV27,TRBJ2-7,TRBD2,TGTGCCAGCAGCTCCTCCGCAAGACTAGCGGGAAGGGTCGAGCAGTACTTC,CASSSSARLAGRVEQYF
.,14,TRBV27,TRBJ2-3,TRBD2,TGTGCCAGCAGTGTACGGGGGGGCCCAGATACGCAGTATTTT,CASSVRGGPDTQYF
.,14,TRBV6-5,TRBJ2-1,.,TGTGCCAGCAGTTACACCGGGTCCTACAATGAGCAGTTCTTC,CASSYTGSYNEQFF
.,13,TRBV2,TRBJ1-5,.,TGTGCCAGCAATGAGCGGGACAATCAGCCCCAGCATTTT,CASNERDNQPQHF
.,17,TRBV27,TRBJ1-2,.,TGTGCCAGCAGTTCTACAAATCCGGGACACCGACTGTATGGCTACACCTTC,CASSSTNPGHRLYGYTF